Listed here are 13 T cell receptor beta chains from one sample, sequenced in a study of T cell repertoires in cytomegalovirus infection. Their target antigens are unknown. In TCRdb, the reads were re-called with MiXCR into one record per CDR3 protein. The repertoire consists of hundreds of thousands of distinct CDR3 sequences, with approximately 31% occurring once and the leading ten covering 13%. The specimen was cultured CD8+ T cells from PBMCs, collected from culture after CMV antigen stimulation. Receptors were obtained from a human donor in good health (CMV status not recorded). Some clones in this sample may be carry-over from other donors' samples.

The chain recombines TRBV7-9 with TRBJ1-1; TRBD1 is a possible D gene (5 bases). Trimming left V 5 bases short and J 10 bases short, with 14 bases between. The CDR3 spans 12 residues. Germline V lookup: CDR1 SEHNR, CDR2 FQNEAQ (reference sequence). The CDR3 nucleotides read TGTGCCAGCAGCCTTCGACAGAGCGGAGCTTTCTTT. It yields the protein CASSLRQSGAFF.

This clonotype was detected only a few times. The chain uses TRBV7-9 and TRBJ2-5, with D possibly being TRBD1 (5 bases). Germline assignment: CDR1 SEHNR and CDR2 FQNEAQ (reference sequence). The CDR3 has 15 amino acids. Deletions cut 1 base from V and 5 bases from J, with 14 bases between. The CDR3 loop reads CASSLVQGYRETQYF. The CDR3 region has the DNA TGTGCCAGCAGCTTAGTGCAGGGCTACCGGGAGACCCAGTACTTC. The complete variable domain, with remaining parts taken from reference TRBV7-9 and TRBJ2-5, reads DTGVSQNPRHKITKRGQNVTFRCDPISEHNRLYWYRQTLGQGPEFLTYFQNEAQLEKSRLLSDRFSAERPKGSFSTLEIQRTEQGDSAMYLCASSLVQGYRETQYFGPGTRLLVL.

The rearrangement uses TRBV12-3 or TRBV12-4 and TRBJ1-3, with D possibly TRBD1 on 6 matching bases. The length of the CDR3 is 16 residues. Trimming cost V 5 bases and J 0 bases, with 14 bases left between them. This CDR3 reads CASSPGQLLSGNTIYF. DNA for the CDR3: TGTGCCAGCAGTCCCGGACAGTTGCTCTCTGGAAACACCATATATTTT.

This clonotype was seen a few times. The chain carries TRBV19 and TRBJ2-2; 12 nucleotides align to TRBD1. The CDR3 sequence is 18 residues long. V shed 4 bases, J shed 4 bases, and the junction held 10 bases outside the gene matches. In germline, CDR1 is LNHDA, CDR2 SQIVND (reference sequence). The CDR3 spells CASSTLTGTGGITGELFF. In DNA, the CDR3 is TGTGCCAGTAGTACCCTCACCGGGACAGGGGGCATCACCGGGGAGCTGTTTTTT.

A remark on this clonotype: A read error may be the cause here, since a much bigger clone is one base away. V and J are TRBV4-3 and TRBJ1-4, with a tentative D call TRBD1 (6 bases). There are 16 residues in the CDR3. Per the germline V gene, CDR1 is LGHNA and CDR2 is YSLEER. V was pared by 1 base and J by 0 bases, with 9 bases between. The CDR3 is CASSQGRTATNEKLFF. DNA of the CDR3: TGCGCCAGCAGCCAAGGGAGGACAGCAACTAATGAAAAACTGTTTTTT.

The chain has TRBV18 and TRBJ1-2; 10 bases match TRBD1. J lost 6 bases, V lost 3 bases, and 19 bases had no gene match. The CDR3 extends over 19 amino acids. CDR1 is KGHSH, CDR2 LQKENI, per germline. CDR3 region: CASSPSHWDRGPPTNGYTF. CDR3 bases: TGTGCCAGCTCACCGTCCCATTGGGACAGGGGCCCCCCGACAAATGGCTACACCTTC.

This chain joins TRBV7-9 and TRBJ2-7; D is possibly TRBD2 (7 bases). CDR1 is SEHNR and CDR2 is FQNEAQ in the germline V gene (reference sequence). The ends were cut back, 3 bases at V and 2 bases at J, with 11 bases in the middle. CDR3 length: 14 residues. The DNA for the CDR3 is TGTGCCAGCAGCTTCGGGGGGCGGCCCTACGAGCAGTACGTC. Translation: CASSFGGRPYEQYV.

The chain employs TRBV5-1 and TRBJ1-5; 10 nucleotides align to TRBD1. The CDR3 contains 15 residues. Per germline, CDR1 SGHRS and CDR2 YFSETQ. V was pared by 4 bases and J by 5 bases, with 6 bases of the junction left unmatched. CDR3 protein: CASSETGGGYQPQHF. CDR3 DNA sequence: TGCGCCAGCAGCGAGACAGGGGGCGGCTATCAGCCCCAGCATTTT.

This clonotype was detected only a few times. This rearrangement joins TRBV6-2 or TRBV6-3 to TRBJ2-7; possible D gene TRBD2, 6 bases. Germline V lookup: CDR1 MNHEY, CDR2 SVGEGT. CDR3 length: 15 amino acids. With 5 bases removed from V and 2 bases from J, the gap between germline ends came to 16 bases. CDR3 protein: CASSHDGTGPYEQYV. The CDR3 DNA reads as TGTGCCAGCAGTCACGACGGGACTGGACCCTACGAGCAGTACGTC.

The sample holds a few counts of this clonotype. The chain combines TRBV10-3 with TRBJ2-7; no definite D call. The CDR3 is made up of 13 amino acids. CDR1 is ENHRY and CDR2 is SYGVKD in the germline V gene. Between the trimmed V and J ends, which lost 0 bases and 3 bases, there was a span of 6 bases. The CDR3 sequence: CAISESSVYEQYV. Here the CDR3 DNA reads TGTGCCATCAGTGAGTCGAGTGTCTACGAGCAGTACGTC.

The gene calls are TRBV2 and TRBJ1-2; 9 bases match TRBD1. The ends lost 6 bases at V and 1 base at J; junction bases unmatched: 6. The germline V gene has CDR1 SNHLY and CDR2 FYNNEI. This CDR3 region has 15 residues. The CDR3 is CASRRTGEYNYGYTF. CDR3 sequence (DNA): TGTGCCAGCAGGAGGACAGGGGAGTATAACTATGGCTACACCTTC.

This clonotype was picked up a small number of times. The CDR3 loop is CASSLGVGAGLAADTQYF. CDR3 nucleotides: TGTGCCAGCAGCTTGGGGGTAGGAGCAGGGTTGGCCGCAGATACGCAGTATTTT. The gene calls are TRBV5-6 and TRBJ2-3, with TRBD1 as a possible D gene (5 bases). The CDR3 is 18 residues long. Germline V CDR1 and CDR2: SGHDT, YYEEEE. The V gene lost 0 bases and the J gene lost 4 bases, with 21 bases spanning the gap.

In this sample, this clonotype turned up a few times. At one end, the junction sequence differs from germline, possibly due to a read error. This chain joins TRBV7-7 and TRBJ2-1; possibly TRBD2 for D (5 bases). CDR3 size: 15 residues. Germline values: CDR1 SSHAT, CDR2 FNYEAQ (reference sequence). The chain's CDR3 is CASSLARNPRNEQFF. The CDR3 DNA sequence: TGTGCTAGCAGCTTAGCGAGGAACCCCCGGAATGAGCAGTTCTTC.